This T cell receptor (beta chain) came from a study of CXCR3-negative and CXCR3-positive naive CD8 T cells. Study observations and caveats: Compared with CXCR3-negative naive cells, CXCR3-positive naive cells showed more hydrophobic TRB CDR3s.

It was by 5' RACE with UMI labels that the TRB cDNA libraries were prepared. TCRdb reprocessed the 5' RACE reads, keeping one entry per CDR3 protein, no DNA. The sample has roughly 130,000 distinct CDR3 sequences. Looked up from germline, CDR1 is SGHDT and CDR2 is YYEEEE. This CDR3 spans 16 amino acids. On this clonotype: Its antigen remains unknown.

This clonotype was sampled from a human donor in good health. Some clones in this sample may be carry-over from other donors' samples. Sequenced material: naive CXCR3+ CD8+ T cells from blood. Indicated subset: CD45RO-CCR7+CD27+CD95- naive CD8+ T cells expressing CXCR3 (TNR3+). The chain combines TRBV5-6 with TRBJ2-1; as DNA is missing, the TRBD1 call by TCRdb cannot be tested. The CDR3 sequence is CASSGPGVSSYNEQFF.